This entry features one TCR beta chain sequence. Germline V gives CDR1 MDHEN, CDR2 SYDVKM. The V and J ends lost 2 bases and 4 bases respectively, with 6 bases between them. The CDR3 totals 12 residues. This entry is derived from a study of CD8 T cells in Susac syndrome. A quantity of roughly 0.5 to 1 ug RNA underwent reverse transcription using random hexamers. TCRdb re-analysed the immunoSEQ multiplex PCR reads in MiXCR, keeping a single row per CDR3 protein. Among about 120,000 distinct CDR3 sequences listed, 94% were seen once. This TCR derives from a human donor in good health. The sequenced sample consisted of CD4+ T cells from PBMCs. The chain has TRBV28 and TRBJ2-7; D is unresolved. The CDR3 DNA reads TGTGCCAGCAGTTTAATGGGATACGAGCAGTACTTC. This translates into CASSLMGYEQYF.